This T cell receptor beta chain was documented in a study of beta chain features in type 1 diabetes. This clone was seen a few times. The antigen is unknown. Study-wide results and limits: Among all four CD4+ subsets, Type 1 diabetes patients had TCRB CDR3s that were moderately but significantly shorter.

The single heparinised draw taken from each donor contained approximately 100 mL of blood on average. CD4+ naive, central memory, regulatory and stem cell-like memory subsets were isolated by sorting on CD45RO/CCR7/CD25/CD127/CD95/CD27. In all sorted populations, purity surpassed 98%. Expressed TCRB transcripts were sequenced, since all the RNA that had been isolated was reverse transcribed. Sequencing used immunoSEQ multiplex PCR; TCRdb keeps in-frame clones, though not all of them. The repertoire holds hundreds of thousands of clones, approximately 10% seen once, with 0.017% in the top ten. The sequencing input was naive CD4+ T cells from blood. The receptor was derived from a man aged 25-40 years with type 1 diabetes.

The DNA for the CDR3 is TGTGCCAGCAGCTTAGAAACTAGCGGGGAGAAAAATGAGCAGTTCTTC. It is translated as CASSLETSGEKNEQFF. This chain links TRBV7-6 with TRBJ2-1; TRBD2 aligns across 10 bases. The CDR3 sequence is 16 residues long. Unmatched junction bases numbered 7, after V lost 1 base and J lost 7 bases. CDR1 and CDR2 from the germline V gene are SGHVS and FNYEAQ.